Below, 18 T cell receptor beta chains from the same sample are listed, as sequenced in a study of CD8 T cells in ankylosing spondylitis. TCRdb passed the 5' RACE reads through MiXCR, listing each CDR3 protein once. The sample has roughly 240,000 distinct CDR3 sequences, under 35% seen once. The sequenced sample was blood, either unsorted or a sorted T cell fraction (not recorded which). The receptors were sampled from a male donor with ankylosing spondylitis or in good health (not recorded which).

This clonotype turned up a few times. This chain connects TRBV12-3 or TRBV12-4 to TRBJ2-1; 9 bases are a match to TRBD2. V was pared by 6 bases and J by 5 bases, with 14 bases of the junction left unmatched. The CDR3 is 17 amino acids. The CDR3 spells CASSHWGSGGTDNEQFF. The CDR3 nucleotides read TGTGCCAGCAGCCACTGGGGTAGCGGGGGAACTGACAATGAGCAGTTCTTC.

This clonotype was seen a handful of times. The V call is TRBV5-5, the J call TRBJ2-4, with 7 bases fitting TRBD1. This CDR3 is built from 14 residues. Germline CDR1 and CDR2: SGHKS and YYEKEE (reference sequence). Trimming cost V 5 bases and J 8 bases; bases outside gene matches: 10. The CDR3 here is CASRYRGYRDIQYF. In nucleotides, the CDR3 is TGTGCCAGCAGATACAGGGGTTATAGAGACATTCAGTACTTC.

This rearrangement joins TRBV18 to TRBJ2-7, with D possibly being TRBD1 or TRBD2 (6 bases each). CDR1 is KGHSH and CDR2 is LQKENI in the germline V gene. The CDR3 runs 14 residues. Trimming removed 2 bases at V and 6 bases at J, with 14 bases between. The CDR3 spells CASSPRGAPGEQYF. CDR3 in DNA: TGTGCCAGCTCACCAAGGGGGGCTCCCGGCGAGCAGTACTTC.

The chain links TRBV6-4 to TRBJ2-3; 10 positions match TRBD2. The germline V gene has CDR1 MRHNA and CDR2 SNTAGT. The ends lost 3 bases at V and 3 bases at J; junction bases unmatched: 6. The CDR3 is made up of 16 amino acids. CDR3 region: CASSEGAGGPTDTQYF. The CDR3 DNA reads as TGTGCCAGCAGTGAGGGAGCGGGGGGGCCAACAGATACGCAGTATTTT.

In this sample, this clonotype turned up a few times. This sequence joins TRBV4-1 and TRBJ1-5; D is undetermined. The CDR3 contains 13 residues. The V end was cut by 0 bases, the J end by 10 bases, with 10 bases between. The germline gives CDR1 MGHRA, CDR2 YSYEKL. As DNA, the CDR3 is TGCGCCAGCAGCCAAGACAGCTCATCTCCCCAGCATTTT. This sequence encodes CASSQDSSSPQHF.

J is TRBJ2-7 and V is TRBV12-3 or TRBV12-4, with no clear D. Trimming pared 2 bases from V and 0 bases from J, leaving 5 bases between. The CDR3 consists of 13 residues. DNA for the CDR3: TGTGCCAGCAGTTTAATAGGCTCCTACGAGCAGTACTTC. Its protein is CASSLIGSYEQYF.

The chain employs TRBV4-1 and TRBJ2-3; 8 bases fit TRBD2. Germline CDR1 and CDR2: MGHRA and YSYEKL. Losses at the gene ends were 0 bases for V and 4 bases for J; bases not matched to a gene: 3. The CDR3 covers 15 residues. CDR3 DNA: TGCGCCAGCAGCCAAGATGAGGGACTAGCAGATACGCAGTATTTT. Translated, it gives CASSQDEGLADTQYF.

This clonotype was observed once. This chain joins TRBV6-5 and TRBJ2-7; the D gene is possibly TRBD1 (5 bases). The V gene lost 0 bases and the J gene lost 0 bases, with 9 bases spanning the gap. Germline CDR1 and CDR2: MNHEY and SVGAGI. The CDR3 is 15 amino acids. CDR3 protein: CASSYSDSSSYEQYF. CDR3 nucleotide sequence: TGTGCCAGCAGTTACTCCGACAGCAGCTCCTACGAGCAGTACTTC.

The V and J genes are TRBV2 and TRBJ2-1, with TRBD1 identical over 9 bases. This CDR3 region has 13 residues. Germline loops: CDR1 SNHLY, CDR2 FYNNEI. The DNA for the CDR3 is TGTGCAGAGGGGGGGGACAGGGTCAATGAGCAGTTCTTC. Residues: CAEGGDRVNEQFF.

The rearrangement joins TRBV20-1 to TRBJ2-7; D is undetermined. The V gene lost 1 base and the J gene lost 2 bases, with 9 bases spanning the gap. The CDR3 totals 13 residues. Germline V gene sequence: CDR1 DFQATT, CDR2 SNEGSKA (reference sequence). CDR3 sequence (DNA): TGCAGTGCTAGAGTGTCGGCAGCCTACGAGCAGTACTTC. Amino acid sequence: CSARVSAAYEQYF.

V and J are TRBV7-9 and TRBJ2-3; D gene unclear. Trimming cost V 5 bases and J 0 bases, with 15 bases left between them. Per the germline V gene, CDR1 is SEHNR and CDR2 is FQNEAQ (reference sequence). The CDR3 consists of 16 residues. The chain's CDR3 is CASSVTPLASTDTQYF. DNA of the CDR3: TGTGCCAGCAGCGTAACACCCTTAGCCAGCACAGATACGCAGTATTTT.

In its sample, this clonotype was seen a few times. The rearrangement joins TRBV29-1 to TRBJ1-3, with a weak D call TRBD1 (5 bases). Per the germline V gene, CDR1 is SQVTM and CDR2 is ANQGSEA. The CDR3 sequence is 12 residues long. Trimming removed 2 bases at V and 13 bases at J, with 15 bases between. The CDR3 DNA reads TGCAGCGTTGAATTGGGGGATCCCGGGATATATTTT. Protein sequence: CSVELGDPGIYF.

The rearrangement links TRBV9 to TRBJ2-3, with 8 bases aligning to TRBD1. V gave up 4 bases and J gave up 2 bases; unmatched junction bases: 6. Per the germline V gene, CDR1 is SGDLS and CDR2 is YYNGEE. The CDR3 covers 15 residues. The CDR3 spells CASSPRGQATDTQYF. DNA of the CDR3: TGTGCCAGCAGCCCTCGGGGACAGGCCACAGATACGCAGTATTTT.

This rearrangement joins TRBV20-1 to TRBJ2-2; D assignment may be TRBD1 or TRBD2 (5 bases each). This CDR3 is 14 amino acids long. V was cut by 6 bases and J by 3 bases, with 14 bases left in between. Germline V gene data show CDR1 as DFQATT and CDR2 as SNEGSKA (reference sequence). As DNA, the CDR3 is TGCAGTGCAGCTGCCGGGACCCACACCGGGGAGCTGTTTTTT. Amino acids: CSAAAGTHTGELFF.

The gene calls are TRBV7-2 and TRBJ2-2; no clear D. Germline V lookup: CDR1 SGHTA, CDR2 FQGNSA. V was pared by 0 bases and J by 2 bases, with 10 bases between. This CDR3 region has 16 residues. CDR3 protein: CASSLAALLNTGELFF. CDR3 in DNA: TGTGCCAGCAGCTTAGCCGCCTTGCTCAACACCGGGGAGCTGTTTTTT. The whole variable domain, remainder taken from reference TRBV7-2 and TRBJ2-2, is GAGVSQSPSNKVTEKGKDVELRCDPISGHTALYWYRQSLGQGLEFLIYFQGNSAPDKSGLPSDRFSAERTGGSVSTLTIQRTQQEDSAVYLCASSLAALLNTGELFFGEGSRLTVL.

This chain connects TRBV12-3 or TRBV12-4 to TRBJ2-1, with D uncertain. Trimming left V 3 bases short and J 8 bases short, with 11 bases between. CDR3 length: 13 amino acids. CDR3 in DNA: TGTGCCAGCAGTTTCGTACAGTGGGATGAGCAGTTCTTC. This gives the protein CASSFVQWDEQFF.

The sample holds a few counts of this clonotype. The J gene is TRBJ1-1, the V gene TRBV6-1, with unresolved D. The V end was cut by 7 bases, the J end by 0 bases, with 12 bases between. The CDR3 runs to 14 residues. Germline CDR1 is MNHNS and CDR2 is SASEGT. CDR3 sequence: CASNLVRLNTEAFF. The DNA for the CDR3 is TGTGCCAGCAATCTGGTGAGGCTGAACACTGAAGCTTTCTTT.

This clonotype was seen only a few times. This sequence joins TRBV25-1 and TRBJ2-2; 11 bases match TRBD1. V trimming: 6 bases; J trimming: 4 bases; junction bases outside the gene matches: 1. This CDR3 comprises 14 residues. CDR1 and CDR2 (germline): MGHDK, SYGVNS. The CDR3 sequence: CASRDRGLTGELFF. CDR3 in DNA: TGTGCCAGCAGGGACAGGGGGCTCACCGGGGAGCTGTTTTTT.